The clone carrying this TCR beta chain was recorded a few times. The data belong to a study of cytomegalovirus exposure and HLA in healthy donors. Germline trimming cut 3 bases from V and 6 bases from J; bases unmatched to any gene: 18. CDR1 and CDR2 from the germline V gene are SGDLS and YYNGEE. This CDR3 contains 19 residues. PCR primers comprised 60 Vbeta and 13 Jbeta primers. Clones were read by immunoSEQ multiplex PCR, and TCRdb kept only the in-frame ones, dropping some. The table records around 97,000 clones, 9.4% of them present only once. The V gene is TRBV9, the J gene TRBJ2-7; TRBD2 matches 13 bases. The material sequenced was PBMCs. This clonotype was sampled from a man between 50 and 59 years old in good health and CMV-seropositive. The CDR3 spells CASSAWDRSPGLAGTEQYF. The CDR3 DNA sequence: TGTGCCAGCAGCGCCTGGGACAGATCACCGGGACTAGCGGGAACCGAGCAGTACTTC.